This T cell receptor (beta chain) is drawn from a study of T cells after posttransplantation cyclophosphamide. This clone was detected many times. Its antigen is unidentified. On the day of bone marrow donation, the related graft donor provided peripheral blood. The table came from immunoSEQ multiplex PCR; TCRdb's copy has only in-frame clones and leaves some out. Recorded here are tens of thousands of clones, none singletons. CDR1 LNHDA and CDR2 SQIVND come from the germline V gene (reference sequence). The CDR3 runs 16 residues. V lost 5 bases and J lost 0, with 14 bases in between. General observations from the study: Skin or GI-infiltrating T cells shared few TRB sequences with blood. Later blood repertoires were often dominated by clones from the donor CD8+ memory compartment. Recipient CMV seropositivity and CMV reactivation strongly tracked TRB clonality.

The chain couples TRBV19 to TRBJ2-4; a weak D match, TRBD1 (6 bases). Sequencing was performed on PBMCs. This receptor was taken from a middle-aged man in good health, CMV-negative, and a related stem cell transplant donor. CDR3 in DNA: TGTGCCAGTAGTCGTCGGGACACCTTAGCCAAAAACATTCAGTACTTC. It is translated as CASSRRDTLAKNIQYF.